A single T cell receptor beta chain is shown here with its context. The target antigen is unknown. The data were taken from a study of human thymus T cells. Measured with immunoSEQ multiplex PCR; TCRdb has only the in-frame clones, and not every one. The sample lists about 130,000 clones; just under 95% were seen once. Study-wide findings and caveats: Thymic and blood repertoires showed apparently biased V and J gene usage. Related research has reported that thymic repertoires overlap highly among unrelated individuals.

The V gene's germline CDR1 is LGHNA and CDR2 YSLEER. V was pared by 0 bases and J by 2 bases, with 14 bases between. The CDR3 is made up of 17 amino acids. The source of the thymus tissue was resections taken during corrective heart surgery. Sequencing used thymus tissue. The origin of this receptor is a boy younger than two with a congenital heart defect but otherwise immunologically healthy. The rearrangement links TRBV4-3 to TRBJ2-1; maybe TRBD2 (7 bases). DNA of the CDR3: TGCGCCAGCAGCCAAGAATTCACCGGGGGGCCCTACAATGAGCAGTTCTTC. This gives the protein CASSQEFTGGPYNEQFF.